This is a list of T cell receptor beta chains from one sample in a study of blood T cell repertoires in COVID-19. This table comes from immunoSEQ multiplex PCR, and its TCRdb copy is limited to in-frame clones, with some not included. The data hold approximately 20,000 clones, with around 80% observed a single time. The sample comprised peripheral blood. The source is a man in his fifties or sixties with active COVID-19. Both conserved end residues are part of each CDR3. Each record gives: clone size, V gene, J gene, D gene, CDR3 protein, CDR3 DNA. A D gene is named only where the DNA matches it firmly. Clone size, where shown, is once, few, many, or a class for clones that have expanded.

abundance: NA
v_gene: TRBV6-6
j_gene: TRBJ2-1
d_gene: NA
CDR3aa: CASSYSSGSSYNEQFF
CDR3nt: TGTGCCAGCAGTTACTCCAGCGGAAGCTCCTACAATGAGCAGTTCTTC

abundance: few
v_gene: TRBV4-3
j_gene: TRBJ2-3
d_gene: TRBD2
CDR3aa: CASSQDGSGRADTQYF
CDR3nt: TGCGCCAGCAGCCAAGATGGAAGCGGGAGAGCAGATACGCAGTATTTT

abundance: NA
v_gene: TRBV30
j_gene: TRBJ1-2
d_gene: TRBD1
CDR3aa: CAWSTQGQGNYGYTF
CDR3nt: TGTGCCTGGAGTACGCAGGGACAGGGGAACTATGGCTACACCTTC

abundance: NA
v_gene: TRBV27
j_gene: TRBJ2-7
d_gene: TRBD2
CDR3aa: CARPGGPYEQYF
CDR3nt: TGTGCCAGGCCGGGGGGTCCCTACGAGCAGTACTTC

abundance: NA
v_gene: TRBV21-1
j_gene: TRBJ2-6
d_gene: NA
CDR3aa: CASTHLFIAGGPAGANVLTF
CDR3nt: TGTGCCAGCACCCACCTCTTCATAGCGGGAGGGCCTGCTGGGGCCAACGTCCTGACTTTC

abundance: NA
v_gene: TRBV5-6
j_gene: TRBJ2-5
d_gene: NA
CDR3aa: CASSLVSQETQYF
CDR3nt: TGTGCCAGCAGCTTGGTCAGTCAAGAGACCCAGTACTTC

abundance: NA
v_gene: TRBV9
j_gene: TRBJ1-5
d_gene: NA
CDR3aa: CASSVVGDSNQPQHF
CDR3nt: TGTGCCAGCAGCGTAGTGGGAGATAGCAATCAGCCCCAGCATTTT

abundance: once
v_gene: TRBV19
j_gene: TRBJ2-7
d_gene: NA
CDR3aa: CALIKGRGKEQYF
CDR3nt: TGTGCCTTGATCAAAGGCCGCGGTAAAGAGCAGTACTTC

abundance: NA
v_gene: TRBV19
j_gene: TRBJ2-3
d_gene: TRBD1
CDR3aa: CASSVGTGSTDTQYF
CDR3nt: TGTGCCAGTAGTGTCGGGACAGGAAGCACAGATACGCAGTATTTT

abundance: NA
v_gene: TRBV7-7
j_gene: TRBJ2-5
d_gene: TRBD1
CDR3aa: CASSQGVGQGAETQYF
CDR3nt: TGTGCTAGCAGCCAAGGAGTCGGACAGGGGGCGGAGACCCAGTACTTC

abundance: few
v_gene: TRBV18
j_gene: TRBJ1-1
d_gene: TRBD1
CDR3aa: CASSPPLTGGTEAFF
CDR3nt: TGTGCCAGCTCACCACCGCTAACAGGGGGGACTGAAGCTTTCTTT

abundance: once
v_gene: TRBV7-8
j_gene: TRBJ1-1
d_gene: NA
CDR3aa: CASSPPRGDTEAFF
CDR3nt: TGTGCCAGCAGCCCCCCGCGGGGGGACACTGAAGCTTTCTTT

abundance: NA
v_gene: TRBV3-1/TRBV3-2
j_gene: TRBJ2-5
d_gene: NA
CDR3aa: CASSPSASSETQYF
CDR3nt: TGTGCCAGCAGCCCCTCGGCTAGTTCCGAGACCCAGTACTTC

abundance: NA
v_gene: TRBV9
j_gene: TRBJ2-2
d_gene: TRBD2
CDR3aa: CASSVGTSGTGELFF
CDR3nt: TGTGCCAGCAGCGTCGGAACTAGCGGCACCGGGGAGCTGTTTTTT

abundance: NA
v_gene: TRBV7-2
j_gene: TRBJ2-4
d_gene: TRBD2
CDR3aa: CASSQGLAGVQVKNIQYF
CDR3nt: TGTGCCAGCAGCCAAGGACTAGCGGGAGTTCAGGTCAAAAACATTCAGTACTTC

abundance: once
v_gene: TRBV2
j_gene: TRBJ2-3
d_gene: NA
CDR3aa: CASSEAYRRPSPHTQYF
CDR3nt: TGTGCCAGCAGTGAAGCGTATCGGCGGCCAAGTCCCCATACGCAGTATTTT

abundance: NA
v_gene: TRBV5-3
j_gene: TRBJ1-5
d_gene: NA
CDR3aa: CARRLRVYSNQPQHF
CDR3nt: TGTGCCAGAAGGCTCCGGGTTTATAGCAATCAGCCCCAGCATTTT

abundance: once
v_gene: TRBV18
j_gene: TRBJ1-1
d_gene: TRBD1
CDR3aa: CASSPDRGSTEAFF
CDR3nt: TGTGCCAGCTCACCCGACAGGGGTAGTACTGAAGCTTTCTTT

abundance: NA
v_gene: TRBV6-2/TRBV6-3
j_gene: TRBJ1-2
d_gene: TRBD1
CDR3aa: CASSRTGGYGYTF
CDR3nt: TGTGCCAGCAGTCGGACAGGCGGGTATGGCTACACCTTC

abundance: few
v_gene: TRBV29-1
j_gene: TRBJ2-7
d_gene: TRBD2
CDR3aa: CSVEGREDDRYEQYF
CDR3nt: TGCAGCGTTGAAGGGCGGGAGGACGACCGGTACGAGCAGTACTTC

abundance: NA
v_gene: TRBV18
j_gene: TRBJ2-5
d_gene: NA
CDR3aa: CASSPGPGTQYF
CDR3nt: TGTGCCAGCTCACCGGGCCCTGGGACCCAGTACTTC

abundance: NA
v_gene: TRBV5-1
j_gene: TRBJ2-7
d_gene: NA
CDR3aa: CASSASRDREQYF
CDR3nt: TGCGCCAGCAGCGCCTCCCGGGATCGCGAGCAGTACTTC

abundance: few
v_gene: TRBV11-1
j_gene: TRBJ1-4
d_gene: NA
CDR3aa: CASSLGHGDGEKLFF
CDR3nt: TGTGCCAGCAGCTTAGGGCACGGGGATGGAGAAAAACTGTTTTTT

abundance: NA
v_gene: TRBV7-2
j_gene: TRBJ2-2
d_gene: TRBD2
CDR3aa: CASTAGIGTGELFF
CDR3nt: TGTGCCAGCACAGCGGGGATTGGCACCGGGGAGCTGTTTTTT

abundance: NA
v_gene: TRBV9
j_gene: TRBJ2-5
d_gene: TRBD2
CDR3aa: CASSRGSGQETQYF
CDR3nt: TGTGCCAGCAGCAGGGGTAGCGGGCAAGAGACCCAGTACTTC

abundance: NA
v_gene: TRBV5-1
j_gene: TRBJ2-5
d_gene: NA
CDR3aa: CASSSQGGGGETQYF
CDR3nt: TGCGCCAGCAGCTCCCAGGGAGGAGGAGGAGAGACCCAGTACTTC

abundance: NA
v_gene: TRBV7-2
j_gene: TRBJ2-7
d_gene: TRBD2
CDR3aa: CASSLGRSGGTYEQYF
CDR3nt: TGTGCCAGCAGCTTAGGGAGAAGCGGGGGCACATACGAGCAGTACTTC

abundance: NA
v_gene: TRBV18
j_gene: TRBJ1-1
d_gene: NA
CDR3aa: CASSPTADPRGTEAFF
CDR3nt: TGTGCCAGCTCACCAACCGCCGACCCCCGGGGCACTGAAGCTTTCTTT

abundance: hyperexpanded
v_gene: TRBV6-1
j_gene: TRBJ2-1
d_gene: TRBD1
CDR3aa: CASSDWGQGTYNEQFF
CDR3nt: TGTGCCAGCAGTGATTGGGGACAGGGTACCTACAATGAGCAGTTCTTC

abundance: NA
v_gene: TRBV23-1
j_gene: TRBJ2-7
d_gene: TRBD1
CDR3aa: CASSQSGTGFYEQYF
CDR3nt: TGCGCCAGCAGTCAATCCGGGACAGGTTTCTACGAGCAGTACTTC

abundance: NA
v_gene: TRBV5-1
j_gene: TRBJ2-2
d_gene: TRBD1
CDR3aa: CASSLSRDRGTNTGELFF
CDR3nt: TGCGCCAGCAGCCTCTCCCGGGACAGGGGAACGAACACCGGGGAGCTGTTTTTT

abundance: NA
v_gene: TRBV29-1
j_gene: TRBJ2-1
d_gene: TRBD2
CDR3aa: CSVDPSGIYNEQFF
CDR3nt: TGCAGCGTTGACCCTAGCGGGATATACAATGAGCAGTTCTTC

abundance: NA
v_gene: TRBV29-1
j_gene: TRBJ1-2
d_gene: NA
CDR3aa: CSVEDRAGYTF
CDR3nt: TGCAGCGTTGAAGACAGGGCCGGCTACACCTTC

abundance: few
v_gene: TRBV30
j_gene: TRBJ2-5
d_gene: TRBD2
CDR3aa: CAWSDRTSGMGKTQYF
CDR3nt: TGTGCCTGGAGTGATCGGACTAGCGGGATGGGAAAGACCCAGTACTTC

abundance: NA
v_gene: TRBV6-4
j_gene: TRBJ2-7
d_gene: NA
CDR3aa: CASSDPDEQYF
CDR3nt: TGTGCCAGCAGTGACCCCGACGAGCAGTACTTC

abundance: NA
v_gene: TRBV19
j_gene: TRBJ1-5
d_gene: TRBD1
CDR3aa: CASSRQGVTNQPQHF
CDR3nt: TGTGCCAGTAGCCGACAGGGTGTTACCAATCAGCCCCAGCATTTT

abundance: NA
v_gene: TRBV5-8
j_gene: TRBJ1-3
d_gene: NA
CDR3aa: CASRSGNTIYF
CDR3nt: TGTGCCAGCAGGTCGGGAAACACCATATATTTT

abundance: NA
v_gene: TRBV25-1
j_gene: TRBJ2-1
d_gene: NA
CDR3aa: CASSIDNRRDEQFF
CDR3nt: TGTGCCAGCAGTATAGATAACCGGAGGGATGAGCAGTTCTTC

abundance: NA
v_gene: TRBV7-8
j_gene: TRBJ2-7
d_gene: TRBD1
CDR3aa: CASSPYPGTGSHEQYF
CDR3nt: TGTGCCAGCAGCCCATACCCCGGGACAGGGTCCCACGAGCAGTACTTC

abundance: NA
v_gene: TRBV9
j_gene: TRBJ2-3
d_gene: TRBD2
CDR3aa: CASTRTSGSPDTQYF
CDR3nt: TGTGCCAGCACCCGGACTAGCGGGAGCCCAGATACGCAGTATTTT

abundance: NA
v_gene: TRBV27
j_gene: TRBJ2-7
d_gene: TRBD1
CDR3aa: CASSKDRVHEQYF
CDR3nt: TGTGCCAGCAGTAAGGACAGGGTGCACGAGCAGTACTTC

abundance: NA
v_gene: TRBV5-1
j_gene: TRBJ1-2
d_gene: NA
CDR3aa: CASSVTAGYGYTF
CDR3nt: TGCGCCAGCAGCGTCACCGCGGGCTATGGCTACACCTTC

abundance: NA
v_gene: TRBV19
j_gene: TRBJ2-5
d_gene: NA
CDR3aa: CASSSREQETQYF
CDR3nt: TGTGCCAGTAGTTCGAGGGAGCAAGAGACCCAGTACTTC